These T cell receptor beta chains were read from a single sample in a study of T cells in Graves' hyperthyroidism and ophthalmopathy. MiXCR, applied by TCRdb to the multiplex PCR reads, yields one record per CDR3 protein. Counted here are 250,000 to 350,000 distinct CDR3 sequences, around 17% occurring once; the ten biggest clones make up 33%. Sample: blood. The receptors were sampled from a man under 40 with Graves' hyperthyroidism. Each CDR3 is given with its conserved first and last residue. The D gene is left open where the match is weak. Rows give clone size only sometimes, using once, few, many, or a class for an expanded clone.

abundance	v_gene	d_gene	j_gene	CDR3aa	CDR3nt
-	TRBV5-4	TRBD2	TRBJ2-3	CASSTYSGIGLDTQYF	TGTGCCAGCAGCACCTATAGCGGGATTGGGCTAGATACGCAGTATTTT
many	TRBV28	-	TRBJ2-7	CASSGDGTYEQYF	TGTGCCAGCAGTGGTGACGGAACCTACGAGCAGTACTTC
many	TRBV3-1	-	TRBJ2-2	CASMLGGELFF	TGTGCCAGCATGCTAGGTGGGGAGCTGTTTTTT
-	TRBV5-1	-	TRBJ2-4	CASSLEGPVQYF	TGCGCCAGCAGCTTGGAGGGACCAGTACAGTACTTC
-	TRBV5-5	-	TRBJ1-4	CASSLLDGLTNEKLFF	TGTGCCAGCAGCCTCCTGGACGGCCTTACTAATGAAAAACTGTTTTTT
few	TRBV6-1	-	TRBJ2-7	CASSEGLGAVSCEQYF	TGTGCCAGCAGTGAAGGATTGGGGGCAGTCTCCTGCGAGCAGTACTTC
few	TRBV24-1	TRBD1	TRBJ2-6	CATSDLGFGDRVLSGANVLTF	TGTGCCACCAGTGATTTGGGTTTCGGGGACAGGGTCCTCTCTGGGGCCAACGTCCTGACTTTC
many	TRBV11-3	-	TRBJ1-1	CASSLDSATEAFF	TGTGCCAGCAGCTTAGATAGCGCCACTGAAGCTTTCTTT
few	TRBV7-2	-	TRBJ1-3	CASSLLGTHTIYF	TGTGCCAGCAGCTTACTAGGGACCCACACCATATATTTT
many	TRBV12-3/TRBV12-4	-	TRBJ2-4	CASSLGGVENIQYF	TGTGCCAGCAGTTTAGGGGGCGTTGAAAACATTCAGTACTTC
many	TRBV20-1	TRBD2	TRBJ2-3	CSALGVAGVQSTDTQYF	TGCAGTGCCCTTGGGGTAGCGGGAGTTCAAAGCACAGATACGCAGTATTTT
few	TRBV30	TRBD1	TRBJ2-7	CAWRRPPGQSSYEQYF	TGTGCCTGGAGGAGACCTCCGGGACAGTCTTCCTACGAGCAGTACTTC
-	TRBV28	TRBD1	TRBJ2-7	CASSLLQGYEQYF	TGTGCCAGCAGTTTATTACAGGGGTACGAGCAGTACTTC
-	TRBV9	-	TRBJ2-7	CASSVGPGDAYEQYF	TGTGCCAGCAGCGTAGGTCCAGGGGATGCATACGAGCAGTACTTC
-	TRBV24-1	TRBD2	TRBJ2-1	CATSDSGGIHNEQFF	TGTGCCACCAGTGATTCGGGAGGAATTCACAATGAGCAGTTCTTC
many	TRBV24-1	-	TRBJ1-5	CATSDSREPNQPQHF	TGTGCCACCAGTGACTCCCGGGAGCCGAATCAGCCCCAGCATTTT
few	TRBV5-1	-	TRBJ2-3	CASSLEIGTDTQYF	TGCGCCAGCAGCTTGGAGATCGGCACAGATACGCAGTATTTT
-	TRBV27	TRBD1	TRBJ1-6	CASSLGTGFGTPLHF	TGTGCCAGCAGTTTAGGGACAGGTTTCGGGACACCCCTCCACTTT
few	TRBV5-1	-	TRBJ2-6	CASSEASGANVLTF	TGCGCCAGCTCAGAGGCCTCTGGGGCCAACGTCCTGACTTTC
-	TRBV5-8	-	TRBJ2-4	CASSFLKEGLAKNIQYF	TGTGCCAGCAGCTTTCTGAAGGAGGGCCTAGCCAAAAACATTCAGTACTTC
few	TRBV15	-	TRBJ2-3	CATSSRRASDTQYF	TGTGCCACCAGCAGTAGGCGGGCTTCAGATACGCAGTATTTT
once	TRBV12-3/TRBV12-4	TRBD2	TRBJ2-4	CASSWTSGRISNIQYF	TGTGCCAGCAGTTGGACTAGCGGGAGAATTTCGAACATTCAGTACTTC
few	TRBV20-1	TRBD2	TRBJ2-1	CSARDWGGRGYNEQFF	TGCAGTGCTAGAGATTGGGGCGGGAGAGGGTACAATGAGCAGTTCTTC
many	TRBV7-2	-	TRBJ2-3	CASSLQLDRTDTQYF	TGTGCCAGCAGCTTACAGTTGGACCGGACGGATACGCAGTATTTT
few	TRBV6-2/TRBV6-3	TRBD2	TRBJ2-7	CASSWPAGTSYEQYF	TGTGCCAGCAGTTGGCCAGCGGGAACCTCCTACGAGCAGTACTTC
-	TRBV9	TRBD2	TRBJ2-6	CASSVYGRVSGANVLTF	TGTGCCAGCAGCGTATACGGGAGGGTCTCTGGGGCCAACGTCCTGACTTTC
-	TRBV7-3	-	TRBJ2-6	CASSLNRGSSGANVLTF	TGTGCCAGCAGCTTAAATCGGGGGTCCTCTGGGGCCAACGTCCTGACTTTC
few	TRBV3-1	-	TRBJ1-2	CASSQGYGGHYISSNYGYTF	TGTGCCAGCAGCCAAGGGTACGGGGGCCACTATATCTCTTCTAACTATGGCTACACCTTC
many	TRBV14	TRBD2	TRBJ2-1	CASSQWTSGINEQFF	TGTGCCAGCAGCCAATGGACTAGCGGGATCAATGAGCAGTTCTTC
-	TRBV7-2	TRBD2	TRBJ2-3	CASSATSGRGDTQYF	TGTGCCAGCAGCGCGACTAGCGGGAGAGGTGATACGCAGTATTTT
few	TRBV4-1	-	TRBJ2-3	CASSQELSRAGDTQYF	TGCGCCAGCAGCCAAGAGTTATCGCGGGCTGGGGATACGCAGTATTTT
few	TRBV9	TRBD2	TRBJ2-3	CASSLAPGGRASDTQYF	TGTGCCAGCAGCTTAGCTCCAGGCGGGAGGGCATCAGATACGCAGTATTTT
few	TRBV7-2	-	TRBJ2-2	CASGRRTGELFF	TGTGCCAGCGGGCGAAGGACCGGGGAGCTGTTTTTT
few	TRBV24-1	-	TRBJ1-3	CATSDPRKSGNTIYF	TGTGCCACCAGTGATCCCAGGAAATCTGGAAACACCATATATTTT
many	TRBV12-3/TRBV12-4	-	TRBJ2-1	CASSSEGNEQFF	TGTGCCAGCAGTTCGGAGGGGAATGAGCAGTTCTTC
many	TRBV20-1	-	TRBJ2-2	CSARGIAGELFF	TGCAGTGCTAGGGGTATTGCGGGGGAGCTGTTTTTT
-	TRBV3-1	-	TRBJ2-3	CASSQGTTTSTDTQYF	TGTGCCAGCAGCCAAGGGACAACCACTAGCACAGATACGCAGTATTTT
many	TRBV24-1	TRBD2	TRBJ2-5	CATSGAAGGETQYF	TGTGCCACCAGTGGTGCGGCGGGAGGAGAGACCCAGTACTTC
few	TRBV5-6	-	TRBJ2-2	CASTRPGASATGELFF	TGTGCCAGCACCCGACCCGGGGCAAGCGCCACCGGGGAGCTGTTTTTT
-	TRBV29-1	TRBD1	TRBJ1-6	CSARDRVESPLHF	TGCAGCGCCAGGGACAGGGTCGAATCACCCCTCCACTTT
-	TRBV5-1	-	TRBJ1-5	CASSLAGESNQPQHF	TGCGCCAGCAGCTTGGCAGGGGAGAGCAATCAGCCCCAGCATTTT
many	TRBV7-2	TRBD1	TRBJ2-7	CASSPQGAGSSYEQYF	TGTGCCAGCAGCCCTCAGGGGGCGGGTAGCTCCTACGAGCAGTACTTC
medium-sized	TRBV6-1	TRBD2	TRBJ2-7	CASSPGGEGTYEQYF	TGTGCCAGCAGTCCCGGGGGGGAGGGAACCTACGAGCAGTACTTC
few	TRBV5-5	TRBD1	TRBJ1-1	CASSFFRGPEAFF	TGTGCCAGCAGCTTTTTTAGGGGGCCTGAAGCTTTCTTT
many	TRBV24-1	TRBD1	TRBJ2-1	CATRRSGQGFDEQFF	TGTGCCACCAGGAGATCGGGACAGGGTTTCGATGAGCAGTTCTTC
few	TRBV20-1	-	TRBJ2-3	CSTLIATDTQYF	TGCAGTACACTCATAGCGACAGATACGCAGTATTTT
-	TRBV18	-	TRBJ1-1	CASSPTKDSEAFF	TGTGCCAGCTCACCGACGAAAGACAGCGAAGCTTTCTTT
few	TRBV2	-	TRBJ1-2	CASSGYQTNYGYTF	TGTGCCAGCAGTGGGTATCAGACTAACTATGGCTACACCTTC
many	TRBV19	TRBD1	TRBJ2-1	CASSLGQGARIEQFF	TGTGCCAGTAGCCTGGGACAGGGGGCGCGCATTGAGCAGTTCTTC
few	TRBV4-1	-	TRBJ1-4	CASSQDGQTNEKLFF	TGCGCCAGCAGCCAAGATGGGCAGACTAATGAAAAACTGTTTTTT
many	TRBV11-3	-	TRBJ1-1	CASSSGRDQEAFF	TGTGCCAGCAGCTCCGGGCGGGATCAGGAAGCTTTCTTT
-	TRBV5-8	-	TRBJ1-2	CASSLVKAESGYTF	TGTGCCAGCAGCTTGGTGAAGGCAGAATCCGGCTACACCTTC
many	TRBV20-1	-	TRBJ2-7	CSARGWERSYEQYF	TGCAGTGCTAGGGGGTGGGAGAGGTCCTACGAGCAGTACTTC
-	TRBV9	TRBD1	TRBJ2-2	CASSHKFAGTGNSNTGELFF	TGTGCCAGCAGTCATAAATTTGCAGGGACAGGCAATTCGAACACCGGGGAGCTGTTTTTT
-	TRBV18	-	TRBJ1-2	CASSPPSRWAIGYTF	TGTGCCAGCTCACCCCCGTCCCGATGGGCTATCGGCTACACCTTC
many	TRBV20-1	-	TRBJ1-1	CSARVGSYEAFF	TGCAGTGCTAGAGTAGGGAGTTATGAAGCTTTCTTT